This entry concerns a single TCR beta chain. Germline CDR1 is DFQATT and CDR2 is SNEGSKA (reference sequence). V lost 3 bases and J 5 bases, leaving 5 bases between the germline ends. The CDR3 loop spans 11 amino acids. This record belongs to a study of T cell changes during pregnancy in multiple sclerosis. Clones were sequenced by immunoSEQ multiplex PCR, and TCRdb holds only the in-frame ones, with some missing. In the table there are around 97,000 clones, about nine tenths of which are singletons. The chain has TRBV20-1 and TRBJ2-1; D is uncertain. This clonotype was obtained from a female donor in good health, enrolled as a control in a pregnancy study. The starting material was peripheral blood, obtained in the second trimester of pregnancy. The chain's CDR3 is CSARAHNEQFF. The CDR3 bases are TGCAGTGCTAGGGCCCACAATGAGCAGTTCTTC.